A single sample is the source of the 5 T cell receptor beta chains below, sequenced in a study of long-term antiretroviral therapy in people with HIV. Run at survey level, the immunoSEQ assay was version v3.0. This table comes from immunoSEQ multiplex PCR, and its TCRdb copy is limited to in-frame clones, with some not included. This sample carries more than 35,000 clones, roughly 96% of them seen once, and the ten largest clones take around 3%. The sequences come from unsorted PBMCs, collected 3.7 years after starting antiretroviral therapy. The receptors originated from a woman aged 45 to 65 with HIV.

CDR3: CASSGSGTPWEQYF. The CDR3 coding sequence is TGTGCCAGTAGTGGCTCCGGGACACCGTGGGAGCAGTACTTC. The rearrangement uses TRBV19 and TRBJ2-7; a weak D match, TRBD1 (6 bases). CDR3 size: 14 residues. Trimming took off 5 bases at V and 7 bases at J, with 18 bases between the two ends. Germline lookup yields CDR1 LNHDA and CDR2 SQIVND (reference sequence).

The CDR3 region is CASSSADRSSYEQYF. CDR3 sequence (DNA): TGTGCCAGCAGCTCCGCAGACAGGTCCTCCTACGAGCAGTACTTC. V is TRBV6-5 and J is TRBJ2-7, with D possibly matching TRBD1 (6 bases). CDR1 MNHEY and CDR2 SVGAGI come from the germline V gene. Trimming took 6 bases from V and 0 from J, leaving 15 bases between them. CDR3 length equals 15 residues.

The chain employs TRBV5-1 and TRBJ1-1; 7 bases are a match to TRBD1. In germline, CDR1 is SGHRS, CDR2 YFSETQ. The CDR3 is made up of 14 amino acids. V shed 4 bases, J shed 5 bases, and the junction held 8 bases outside the gene matches. The CDR3 protein is CASSTRTGGTEAFF. CDR3 nucleotides: TGCGCCAGCAGCACCCGGACAGGCGGGACTGAAGCTTTCTTT.

The chain employs TRBV11-1 and TRBJ2-3; D is perhaps TRBD2 (5 bases). CDR3 length: 15 amino acids. V gave up 2 bases and J gave up 0 bases, with 9 bases separating them. The V gene's germline CDR1 is SGHAT and CDR2 FQDESV (reference sequence). The CDR3 protein is CASSLWRTSTDTQYF. In DNA, the CDR3 is TGTGCCAGCAGCTTATGGCGGACTAGCACAGATACGCAGTATTTT.

The rearrangement uses TRBV25-1 and TRBJ2-1; D not certain. This CDR3 is built from 13 residues. Germline loops: CDR1 MGHDK, CDR2 SYGVNS. With 10 bases removed from V and 7 bases from J, the gap between germline ends came to 17 bases. CDR3 loop: CATKFSPSNEQFF. CDR3 DNA: TGTGCCACCAAATTTTCTCCGTCGAATGAGCAGTTCTTC.